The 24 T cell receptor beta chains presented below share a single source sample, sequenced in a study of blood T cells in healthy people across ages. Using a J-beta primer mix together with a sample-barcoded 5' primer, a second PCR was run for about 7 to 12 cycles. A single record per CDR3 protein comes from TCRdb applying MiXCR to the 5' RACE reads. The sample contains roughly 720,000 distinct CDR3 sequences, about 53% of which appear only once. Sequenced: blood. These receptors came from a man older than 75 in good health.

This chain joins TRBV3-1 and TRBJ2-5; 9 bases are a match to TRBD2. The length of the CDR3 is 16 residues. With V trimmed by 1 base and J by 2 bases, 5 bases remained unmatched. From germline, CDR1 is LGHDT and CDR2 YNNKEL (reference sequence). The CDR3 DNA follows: TGTGCCAGCAGCCAAGGTTCGACTAGCGGACAAGAGACCCAGTACTTC. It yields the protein CASSQGSTSGQETQYF.

The CDR3 sequence is CSAITGGEDYGYTF. For the CDR3, the DNA is TGCAGTGCTATAACCGGGGGCGAAGACTATGGCTACACCTTC. The rearrangement links TRBV20-1 to TRBJ1-2, with a weak D call TRBD1 (6 bases). Between the trimmed V and J ends, which lost 4 bases and 3 bases, there was a span of 15 bases. The CDR3 is 14 residues long. Germline CDR1 DFQATT, CDR2 SNEGSKA (reference sequence).

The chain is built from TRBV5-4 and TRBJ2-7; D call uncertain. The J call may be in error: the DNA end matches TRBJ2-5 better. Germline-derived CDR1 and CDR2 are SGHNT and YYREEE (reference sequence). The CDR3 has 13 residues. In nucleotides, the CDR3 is TGTGCCAGCAGCTGGGCGTACCAAGAGACCCAGTACTTC. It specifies CASSWAYQETQYF.

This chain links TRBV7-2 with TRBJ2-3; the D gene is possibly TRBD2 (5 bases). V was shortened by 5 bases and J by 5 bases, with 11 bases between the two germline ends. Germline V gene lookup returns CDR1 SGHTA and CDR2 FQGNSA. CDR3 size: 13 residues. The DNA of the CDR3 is TGTGCCAGCAGCGCCGAGGGCCGAGATACGCAGTATTTT. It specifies CASSAEGRDTQYF.

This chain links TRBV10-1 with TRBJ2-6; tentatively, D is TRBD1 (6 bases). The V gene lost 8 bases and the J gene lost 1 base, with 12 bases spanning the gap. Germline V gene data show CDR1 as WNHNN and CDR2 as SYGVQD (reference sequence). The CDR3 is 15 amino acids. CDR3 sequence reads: CASGKGGSGANVLTF. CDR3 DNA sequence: TGCGCCAGCGGTAAAGGGGGTTCTGGGGCCAACGTCCTGACTTTC.

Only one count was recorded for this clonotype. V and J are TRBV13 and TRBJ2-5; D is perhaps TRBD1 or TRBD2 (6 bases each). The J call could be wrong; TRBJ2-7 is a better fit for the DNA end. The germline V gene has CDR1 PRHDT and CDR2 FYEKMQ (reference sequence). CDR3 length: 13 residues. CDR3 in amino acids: CASSLRGADEQYF. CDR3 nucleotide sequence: TGTGCCAGCAGCTTAAGGGGGGCGGACGAGCAGTACTTC.

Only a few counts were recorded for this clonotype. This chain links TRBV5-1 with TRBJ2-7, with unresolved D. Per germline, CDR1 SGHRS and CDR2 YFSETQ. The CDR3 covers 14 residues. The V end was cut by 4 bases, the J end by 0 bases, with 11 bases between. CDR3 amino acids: CASSVQSFSYEQYF. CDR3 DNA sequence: TGCGCCAGCAGCGTCCAGAGTTTCTCCTACGAGCAGTACTTC.

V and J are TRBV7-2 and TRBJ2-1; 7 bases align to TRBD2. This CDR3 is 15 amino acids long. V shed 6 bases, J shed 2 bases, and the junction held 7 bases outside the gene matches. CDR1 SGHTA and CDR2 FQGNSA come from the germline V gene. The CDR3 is CASSMRLAAYNEQFF. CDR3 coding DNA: TGTGCCAGCAGTATGCGCCTAGCGGCCTACAATGAGCAGTTCTTC.

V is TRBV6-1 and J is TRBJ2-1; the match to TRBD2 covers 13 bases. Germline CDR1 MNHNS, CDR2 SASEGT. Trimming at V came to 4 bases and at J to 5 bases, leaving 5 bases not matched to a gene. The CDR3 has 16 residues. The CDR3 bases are TGTGCCAGCAGTGCCTGGACTAGCGGGGGAGACAATGAGCAGTTCTTC. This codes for CASSAWTSGGDNEQFF.

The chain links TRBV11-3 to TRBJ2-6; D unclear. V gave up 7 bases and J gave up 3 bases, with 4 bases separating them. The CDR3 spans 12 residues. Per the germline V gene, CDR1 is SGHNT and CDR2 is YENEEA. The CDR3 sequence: CASTDGANVLTF. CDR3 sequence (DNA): TGTGCCAGCACGGATGGGGCCAACGTCCTGACTTTC.

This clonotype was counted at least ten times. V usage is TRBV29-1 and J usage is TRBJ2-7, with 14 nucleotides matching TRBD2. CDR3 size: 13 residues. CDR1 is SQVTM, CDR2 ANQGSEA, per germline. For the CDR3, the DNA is TGCAGTGCCGGGACTAGCGGGAGCTATGAGCAGTACTTC. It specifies CSAGTSGSYEQYF.

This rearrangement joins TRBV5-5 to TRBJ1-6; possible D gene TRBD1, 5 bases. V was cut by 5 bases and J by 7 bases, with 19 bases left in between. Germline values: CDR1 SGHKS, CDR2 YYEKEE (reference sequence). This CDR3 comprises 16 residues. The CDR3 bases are TGTGCCAGCAGGGGGACGTCGGTAAGGGAGAATTCACCCCTCCACTTT. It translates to CASRGTSVRENSPLHF.

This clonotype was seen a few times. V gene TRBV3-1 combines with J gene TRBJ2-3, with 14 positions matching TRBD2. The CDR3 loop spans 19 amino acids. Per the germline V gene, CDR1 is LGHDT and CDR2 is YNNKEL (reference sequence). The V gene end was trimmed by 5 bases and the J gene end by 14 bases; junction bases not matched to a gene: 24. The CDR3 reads CASSFSPGLAGEEHRYAYF. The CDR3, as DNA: TGTGCCAGCAGCTTCAGCCCGGGACTAGCGGGAGAGGAGCACAGATACGCGTATTTT.

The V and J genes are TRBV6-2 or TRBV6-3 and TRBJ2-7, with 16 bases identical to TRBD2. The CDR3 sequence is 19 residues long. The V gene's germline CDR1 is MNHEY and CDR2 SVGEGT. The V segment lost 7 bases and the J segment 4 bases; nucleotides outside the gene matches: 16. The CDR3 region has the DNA TGTGCCAGCACTCCGCCGCAGGGACTAGCGGGAGGGCGTGGTTACGAGCAGTACTTC. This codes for CASTPPQGLAGGRGYEQYF.

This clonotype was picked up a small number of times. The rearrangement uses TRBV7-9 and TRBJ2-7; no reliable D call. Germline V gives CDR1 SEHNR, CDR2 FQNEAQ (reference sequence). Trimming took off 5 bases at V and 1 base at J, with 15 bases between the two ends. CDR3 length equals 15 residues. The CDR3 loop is CASSPYRMRSYEQYF. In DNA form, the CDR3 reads TGTGCCAGCAGCCCCTATCGGATGAGGTCCTACGAGCAGTACTTC.

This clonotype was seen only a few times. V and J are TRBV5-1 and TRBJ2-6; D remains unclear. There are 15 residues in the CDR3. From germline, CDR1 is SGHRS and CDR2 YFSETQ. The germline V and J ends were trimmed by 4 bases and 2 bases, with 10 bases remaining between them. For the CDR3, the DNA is TGCGCCAGCAGCCCCACTAACCCTGGGGCCAACGTCCTGACTTTC. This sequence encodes CASSPTNPGANVLTF.

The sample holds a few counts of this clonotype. CDR3 sequence: CSARVPISSEQYF. The CDR3 DNA is TGCAGTGCTAGAGTGCCTATTTCATCCGAGCAGTACTTC. The rearrangement links TRBV20-1 to TRBJ2-7; D not resolved. The germline V gene has CDR1 DFQATT and CDR2 SNEGSKA (reference sequence). V lost 1 base and J lost 6, with 13 bases in between. CDR3 length equals 13 residues.

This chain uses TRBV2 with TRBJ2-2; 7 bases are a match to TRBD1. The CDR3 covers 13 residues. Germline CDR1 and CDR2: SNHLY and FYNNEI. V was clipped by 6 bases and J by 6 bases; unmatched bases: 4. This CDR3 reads CASRGDRAGELFF. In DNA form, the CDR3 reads TGTGCCAGCAGGGGCGACAGGGCCGGGGAGCTGTTTTTT.

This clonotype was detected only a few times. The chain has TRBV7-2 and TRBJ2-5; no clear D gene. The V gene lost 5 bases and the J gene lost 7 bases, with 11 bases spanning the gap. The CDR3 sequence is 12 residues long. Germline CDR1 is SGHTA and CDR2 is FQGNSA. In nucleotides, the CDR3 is TGTGCCAGCAGCCCCGAGCTCTCGACCCAGTACTTC. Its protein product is CASSPELSTQYF.

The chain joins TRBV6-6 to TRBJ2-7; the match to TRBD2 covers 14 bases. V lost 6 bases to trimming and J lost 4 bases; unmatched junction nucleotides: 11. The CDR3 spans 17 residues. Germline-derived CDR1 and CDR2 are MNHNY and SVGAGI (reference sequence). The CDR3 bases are TGTGCCAGCAGGACCGGGACTAGCGGGAGTATGAGATACGAGCAGTACTTC. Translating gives CASRTGTSGSMRYEQYF.

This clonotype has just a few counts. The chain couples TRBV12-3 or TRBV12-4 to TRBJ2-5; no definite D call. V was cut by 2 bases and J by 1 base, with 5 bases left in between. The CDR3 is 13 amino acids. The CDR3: CASSLRTQETQYF. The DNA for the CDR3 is TGTGCCAGCAGTTTACGCACCCAAGAGACCCAGTACTTC.

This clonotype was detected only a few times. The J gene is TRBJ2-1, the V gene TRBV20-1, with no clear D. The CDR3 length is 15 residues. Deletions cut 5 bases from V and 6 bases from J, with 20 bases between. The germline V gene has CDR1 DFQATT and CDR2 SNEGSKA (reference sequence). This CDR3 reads CSAPLGEVGSNEQFF. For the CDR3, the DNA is TGCAGTGCTCCTCTGGGCGAAGTGGGCTCCAATGAGCAGTTCTTC.

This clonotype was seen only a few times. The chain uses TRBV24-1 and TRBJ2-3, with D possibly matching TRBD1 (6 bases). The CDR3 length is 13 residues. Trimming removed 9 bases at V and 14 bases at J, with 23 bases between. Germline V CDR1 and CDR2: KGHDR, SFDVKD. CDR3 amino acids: CATQRSQDRYAYF. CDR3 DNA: TGTGCCACCCAGAGGAGTCAGGACAGATACGCGTATTTT.

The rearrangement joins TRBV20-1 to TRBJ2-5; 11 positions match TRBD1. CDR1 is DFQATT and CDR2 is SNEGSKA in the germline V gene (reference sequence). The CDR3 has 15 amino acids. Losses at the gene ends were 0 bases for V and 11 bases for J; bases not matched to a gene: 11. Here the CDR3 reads CSAREGGTGGMEQYF. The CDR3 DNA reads TGCAGTGCTAGAGAAGGAGGGACAGGGGGAATGGAGCAGTACTTC.